A single sample gave rise to the 30 T cell receptor beta chains below, sequenced in a study of blood T cell repertoires in COVID-19. Measured with immunoSEQ multiplex PCR; TCRdb has only the in-frame clones, and not every one. The table has about 200,000 clones, approximately 80% seen once; the top ten hold around 25%. Sequencing was done on a sample of peripheral blood. The origin of the receptors is a man in his forties with acute or convalescent COVID-19.

The chain links TRBV3-1 (or the pseudogene TRBV3-2) to TRBJ2-1; perhaps TRBD2 as D (5 bases). V shed 0 bases and J shed 2 bases, with 8 bases lying between them. The length of the CDR3 is 15 residues. Germline CDR1 and CDR2: LGHDT and YNNKEL (reference sequence). The CDR3 coding sequence is TGTGCCAGCAGCCAAGACAGCGGTGCCTACAATGAGCAGTTCTTC. Translating it yields CASSQDSGAYNEQFF.

J is TRBJ1-2 and V is TRBV6-5; D might be TRBD1 (6 bases). CDR3 size: 14 residues. V shed 6 bases and J shed 0 bases, with 11 bases lying between them. Germline loops: CDR1 MNHEY, CDR2 SVGAGI. The CDR3 sequence: CASRRQASNYGYTF. The CDR3 DNA reads TGTGCCAGCAGGAGACAGGCCTCTAACTATGGCTACACCTTC.

The J gene is TRBJ2-1, the V gene TRBV27, with D perhaps matching TRBD2 (6 bases). CDR1 MNHEY and CDR2 SMNVEV come from the germline V gene (reference sequence). Trimming took off 8 bases at V and 0 bases at J, with 11 bases between the two ends. The CDR3 sequence is 14 residues long. For the CDR3, the DNA is TGTGCCAGCCGACGGGGGAGCTCCTACAATGAGCAGTTCTTC. This codes for CASRRGSSYNEQFF.

The chain has TRBV9 and TRBJ1-3, with a possible D match to TRBD1 (6 bases). This CDR3 is built from 13 residues. Trimming left V 0 bases short and J 7 bases short, with 8 bases between. The germline V gene encodes CDR1 SGDLS and CDR2 YYNGEE. DNA of the CDR3: TGTGCCAGCAGCGTAGGACAGGAGAACACCATATATTTT. The encoded protein is CASSVGQENTIYF.

The genes are TRBV27 and TRBJ2-7; 7 bases map to TRBD1. From germline, CDR1 is MNHEY and CDR2 SMNVEV (reference sequence). The length of the CDR3 is 14 residues. V shed 2 bases and J 2 bases; nucleotides not matched to a gene: 3. In nucleotides, the CDR3 is TGTGCCAGCAGTTTAGGGACAGATACCTACGAGCAGTACTTC. It yields the protein CASSLGTDTYEQYF.

The chain uses TRBV2 and TRBJ2-1, with a weak D call TRBD2 (6 bases). The CDR3 runs to 16 residues. Germline V CDR1 and CDR2: SNHLY, FYNNEI. The V end lost 4 bases, the J end lost 7 bases, and 20 bases lay between the germline ends. For the CDR3, the DNA is TGTGCCAGCAGTGGGGAGTTGATATCCGGGGGTAATGAGCAGTTCTTC. It specifies CASSGELISGGNEQFF.

The V and J genes are TRBV5-6 and TRBJ2-5, with D possibly matching TRBD2 (5 bases). The CDR3 sequence is 18 residues long. V lost 4 bases and J 2 bases, leaving 24 bases between the germline ends. Germline CDR1 and CDR2: SGHDT and YYEEEE. CDR3 sequence (DNA): TGTGCCAGCAGCATCCACCGGGTCCCCGGGAAAATACAAGAGACCCAGTACTTC. This sequence encodes CASSIHRVPGKIQETQYF.

This clone occurred a few times. The chain recombines TRBV2 with TRBJ2-7, with D perhaps matching TRBD1 (6 bases). Trimming stripped 7 bases from V and 3 bases from J, with 13 bases between. Germline loops: CDR1 SNHLY, CDR2 FYNNEI. This CDR3 comprises 13 residues. CDR3 protein: CASKGDILYEQYF. DNA for the CDR3: TGTGCCAGCAAGGGGGATATACTCTACGAGCAGTACTTC.

This clone was seen at least ten times. CDR3 nucleotide sequence: TGTGCCAGCAGCTTGGGAGACAACCTAATGAACACTGAAGCTTTCTTT. It encodes CASSLGDNLMNTEAFF. The V call is TRBV5-6, the J call TRBJ1-1; D call uncertain. Between the trimmed V and J ends, which lost 0 bases and 0 bases, there was a span of 12 bases. Germline V CDR1 and CDR2: SGHDT, YYEEEE. CDR3 length equals 16 residues.

The gene calls are TRBV25-1 and TRBJ2-7; 7 nucleotides align to TRBD2. The V gene's germline CDR1 is MGHDK and CDR2 SYGVNS. V was pared by 4 bases and J by 1 base, with 13 bases of the junction left unmatched. This CDR3 spans 17 amino acids. CDR3 bases: TGTGCCAGCAGTGGACCCCGGGGGGAGGCGCCGTCCTACGAGCAGTACTTC. Translation: CASSGPRGEAPSYEQYF.

This rearrangement joins TRBV27 to TRBJ2-3, with 10 bases fitting TRBD2. Trimming cost V 0 bases and J 4 bases; bases outside gene matches: 10. The CDR3 sequence is 18 residues long. CDR1 and CDR2 (germline): MNHEY, SMNVEV (reference sequence). The CDR3 region has the DNA TGTGCCAGCAGTTTATCGAGGGATCTAGCGGGAGTAGCAGATACGCAGTATTTT. Translating it yields CASSLSRDLAGVADTQYF.

The V gene is TRBV3-1 (or the pseudogene TRBV3-2), the J gene TRBJ1-2; D might be TRBD1 (5 bases). CDR3 length equals 14 residues. Germline CDR1 and CDR2: LGHDT and YNNKEL (reference sequence). V was clipped by 6 bases and J by 4 bases, with 15 bases between them. CDR3 amino acids: CASRMGHWRYGYTF. DNA for the CDR3: TGTGCCAGCAGGATGGGGCACTGGCGCTATGGCTACACCTTC.

In the case of this clone: Other nucleotide sequences in the sample specify the same CDR3. This sequence joins TRBV19 and TRBJ1-2; the D gene is possibly TRBD1 (6 bases). The CDR3 runs to 13 residues. CDR1 is LNHDA, CDR2 SQIVND, per germline (reference sequence). V lost 5 bases to trimming and J lost 2 bases, with 9 bases between them. CDR3 sequence (DNA): TGTGCCAGTAGTCGGGACACAAACTATGGCTACACCTTC. Encoded protein: CASSRDTNYGYTF. Based on the CDR3 plus reference TRBV19 and TRBJ1-2, the full variable domain is DGGITQSPKYLFRKEGQNVTLSCEQNLNHDAMYWYRQDPGQGLRLIYYSQIVNDFQKGDIAEGYSVSREKKESFPLTVTSAQKNPTAFYLCASSRDTNYGYTFGSGTRLTVV.

This CDR3 reads CASSETGEGQPQHF. The CDR3 DNA reads as TGTGCCAGCAGCGAGACAGGGGAGGGTCAGCCCCAGCATTTT. J is TRBJ1-5 and V is TRBV25-1, with 8 bases matching TRBD1. Germline lookup yields CDR1 MGHDK and CDR2 SYGVNS. The V segment lost 6 bases and the J segment 6 bases; nucleotides outside the gene matches: 7. The CDR3 spans 14 residues.

The V and J genes are TRBV7-8 and TRBJ1-5, with D possibly TRBD1 on 6 matching bases. This CDR3 is 16 amino acids long. Germline V gene sequence: CDR1 SGHVS, CDR2 FQNEAQ. V was pared by 0 bases and J by 3 bases, with 12 bases between. The CDR3 spells CASSLAQGRVNQPQHF. The CDR3 nucleotides are TGTGCCAGCAGCTTAGCGCAGGGGAGAGTCAATCAGCCCCAGCATTTT.

This rearrangement joins TRBV19 to TRBJ2-4; 8 bases line up with TRBD1. This CDR3 contains 16 residues. Per germline, CDR1 LNHDA and CDR2 SQIVND (reference sequence). Trimming took 7 bases from V and 5 from J; bases not matched to a gene: 13. This chain's CDR3 is CASTTARGTGENIQYF. The CDR3 DNA is TGTGCCAGTACCACGGCGAGGGGGACAGGCGAAAACATTCAGTACTTC.

The chain's CDR3 is CASSGSGSETQYF. The CDR3 nucleotides are TGTGCCAGCAGTGGTAGCGGGAGTGAGACCCAGTACTTC. This chain links TRBV25-1 with TRBJ2-5; TRBD2 matches at 9 bases. From germline, CDR1 is MGHDK and CDR2 SYGVNS. The CDR3 sequence is 13 residues long. The ends lost 4 bases at V and 5 bases at J; junction bases unmatched: 2.

The chain's CDR3 is CASSEAPETQYF. The CDR3 DNA sequence: TGCGCCAGCAGTGAAGCCCCCGAGACCCAGTACTTC. The chain has TRBV10-2 and TRBJ2-5, with D hard to call. Germline V lookup: CDR1 WSHSY, CDR2 SAAADI. Trimming took 3 bases from V and 5 from J, leaving 7 bases between them. There are 12 residues in the CDR3.

The chain carries TRBV7-8 and TRBJ1-4; D remains ambiguous. The CDR3 has 14 amino acids. From germline, CDR1 is SGHVS and CDR2 FQNEAQ. V was cut by 2 bases and J by 5 bases, with 9 bases left in between. The CDR3 sequence is CASSLQFPNEKLFF. The CDR3 DNA sequence: TGTGCCAGCAGCTTACAATTTCCCAATGAAAAACTGTTTTTT.

In this sample, this clone turned up many times. J is TRBJ1-5 and V is TRBV5-3; no firm D call. TRBV5-3 is recorded as an ORF, its role being uncertain. V was trimmed by 1 base and J by 7 bases, leaving 15 bases between them. The CDR3 has 15 amino acids. For the CDR3, the DNA is TGTGCCAGAAGCTTGAGAGGCCCCAAGGTGCAGCCCCAGCATTTT. This gives the protein CARSLRGPKVQPQHF.

The chain has TRBV7-9 and TRBJ2-7, with 7 bases aligning to TRBD1. Trimming took 5 bases from V and 4 from J; bases not matched to a gene: 2. The germline CDR1 and CDR2 sequences are SEHNR and FQNEAQ (reference sequence). The CDR3 has 12 amino acids. The CDR3 here is CASSLTGYEQYF. CDR3 bases: TGTGCCAGCAGCCTGACAGGGTACGAGCAGTACTTC.

J is TRBJ1-3 and V is TRBV7-2; D gene unclear. The CDR3 runs to 14 residues. Trimming left V 3 bases short and J 0 bases short, with 6 bases between. Germline CDR1 and CDR2: SGHTA and FQGNSA. The CDR3 nucleotides read TGTGCCAGCAGCTTCGACACCTCTGGAAACACCATATATTTT. Its translation: CASSFDTSGNTIYF.

V gene TRBV3-1 (or the pseudogene TRBV3-2) combines with J gene TRBJ2-1; D is possibly TRBD2 (5 bases). V was cut by 0 bases and J by 1 base, with 13 bases left in between. The germline V gene encodes CDR1 LGHDT and CDR2 YNNKEL (reference sequence). The CDR3 contains 17 residues. Written as DNA, the CDR3 is TGTGCCAGCAGCCAAGACCTTAGCGCCCCGTCCTACAATGAGCAGTTCTTC. It translates to CASSQDLSAPSYNEQFF.

This chain uses TRBV15 with TRBJ2-3, with a possible D match to TRBD1 (6 bases). Trimming took 2 bases from V and 4 from J, leaving 16 bases between them. This CDR3 is built from 16 residues. Germline V gene lookup returns CDR1 LNHNV and CDR2 YYDKDF (reference sequence). CDR3 DNA: TGTGCCACCAGCAGACTCCCGGGACAAGGCCCAGATACGCAGTATTTT. This sequence encodes CATSRLPGQGPDTQYF.

This chain joins TRBV5-1 and TRBJ1-6; 9 bases map to TRBD1. V lost 1 base to trimming and J lost 5 bases; unmatched junction nucleotides: 1. From germline, CDR1 is SGHRS and CDR2 YFSETQ. The CDR3 is 15 amino acids. CDR3 DNA: TGCGCCAGCAGCTTGACAGGGGGCGATAATTCACCCCTCCACTTT. Amino acids: CASSLTGGDNSPLHF.

The J gene is TRBJ2-3, the V gene TRBV18; 9 bases align to TRBD1. Germline V CDR1 and CDR2: KGHSH, LQKENI. This CDR3 comprises 21 residues. J gave up 3 bases and V 1 base, and 20 bases lay outside the gene matches. CDR3 amino acids: CASSPRPLTGQGRVMTDTQYF. CDR3 sequence (DNA): TGTGCCAGCTCACCACGGCCCTTAACGGGACAGGGTCGCGTGATGACAGATACGCAGTATTTT.

Concerning this clone itself: An end of the junction does not agree with germline; a read error may underlie this. The chain employs TRBV5-1 and TRBJ2-7; tentatively, D is TRBD1 (5 bases). The CDR3 length is 13 residues. The V gene's germline CDR1 is SGHRS and CDR2 YFSETQ. The CDR3 loop is CASSPWGSDEQYF. The CDR3 nucleotides are TGCGCCAGCAGCCCCTGGGGCTCCGACGAGCAGTACTTC. Supplemented by reference TRBV5-1 and TRBJ2-7, the full variable domain reads KAGVTQTPRYLIKTRGQQVTLSCSPISGHRSVSWYQQTPGQGLQFLFEYFSETQRNKGNFPGRFSGRQFSNSRSEMNVSTLELGDSALYLCASSPWGSDEQYFGPGTRLTVT.

The genes are TRBV7-7 and TRBJ2-5, with 11 bases matching TRBD2. This CDR3 contains 16 residues. The V segment lost 1 base and the J segment 2 bases; nucleotides outside the gene matches: 3. The germline CDR1 and CDR2 sequences are SSHAT and FNYEAQ (reference sequence). The CDR3 DNA is TGTGCCAGCAGCTTAGGACTAGCGGGAAGACAAGAGACCCAGTACTTC. It translates to CASSLGLAGRQETQYF.

V is TRBV7-8 and J is TRBJ2-7; the D gene is possibly TRBD1 (7 bases). The CDR3 consists of 15 residues. The V and J ends lost 1 base and 3 bases respectively, with 13 bases between them. Germline V gene lookup returns CDR1 SGHVS and CDR2 FQNEAQ. This chain's CDR3 is CASSLGGRGVYEQYF. CDR3 coding DNA: TGTGCCAGCAGCTTAGGAGGCAGGGGGGTCTACGAGCAGTACTTC. The full variable domain, completed using reference TRBV7-8 and TRBJ2-7, is GAGVSQSPRYKVAKRGQDVALRCDPISGHVSLFWYQQALGQGPEFLTYFQNEAQLDKSGLPSDRFFAERPEGSVSTLKIQRTQQEDSAVYLCASSLGGRGVYEQYFGPGTRLTVT.

The J gene is TRBJ2-7, the V gene TRBV27; a weak D match, TRBD1 (6 bases). Trimming removed 2 bases at V and 9 bases at J, with 17 bases between. Germline V gene sequence: CDR1 MNHEY, CDR2 SMNVEV (reference sequence). The CDR3 has 14 amino acids. The CDR3 loop reads CASSLTGTPKGQYF. The CDR3 DNA follows: TGTGCCAGCAGTTTAACCGGGACACCAAAGGGGCAGTACTTC.